This T cell receptor (beta chain) was obtained from a study of control samples from healthy donors and cancer patients (dated by TCRdb to the early 2020s). Turning to this clone: There is no known antigen for this receptor. It has no much larger one-base neighbor in the sample; base qualities were not kept.

From the cysteine through the phenylalanine, the CDR3 covers 15 amino acids. Only CDR3 DNA remains: 45 bases, in frame from the first base. V gives up 6 bases and J gives up 1 base, and the segment between their germline ends measures 15 bases. The germline V gene (reference sequence) gives CDR1 as MNHEY and CDR2 as SMNVEV. The library relied on the immunoSEQ multiplex PCR assay. TCRdb took over this immuneACCESS table, retaining in-frame rearrangements with V and J assigned. Such tables are incomplete; in checked studies, under half of the missing clones stem from an unresolved V gene, and the remainder is unexplained. The sample records approximately 180,000 clones, approximately 91% of which are singletons. The top ten hold about 2.1% of the sample.

This chain joins TRBV27 to TRBJ1-1; the D gene is possibly TRBD1, with 5 bases matching. The sequence was collected from a woman aged 40 to 50 in good health. Sequenced: blood. The CDR3 amino acid sequence is: CASSLRRRANTEAFF. Read as DNA, the sequence is TGTGCCAGCAGCCTACGACGCAGGGCGAACACTGAAGCTTTCTTT.